Listed below are T cell receptor beta chains from one sample, sequenced in a study of T cells in Graves' hyperthyroidism and ophthalmopathy. Using its own MiXCR run on the multiplex PCR reads, TCRdb lists one record per CDR3 protein. The sample lists about 320,000 distinct CDR3 sequences, approximately 15% occurring once. Sequencing input: blood. Source of these receptors: a man aged 25-45 years with Graves' hyperthyroidism. Both conserved end residues are part of each CDR3. Each record gives: V gene, D gene, J gene, clone size, CDR3 protein, CDR3 DNA. A D gene is named only where the DNA matches it firmly. Clone size is stated in some rows and not others, as once, few, many or a class when expanded.

>TRBV11-2|NA|TRBJ2-6|NA
CASSLDIRTTGANVLTF
TGTGCCAGCAGCTTAGATATCAGGACCACTGGGGCCAACGTCCTGACTTTC
>TRBV20-1|NA|TRBJ1-2|NA
CSASAWQNYGYTF
TGCAGTGCTAGTGCATGGCAAAACTATGGCTACACCTTC
>TRBV11-2|NA|TRBJ2-3|many
CASNRITDTQYF
TGTGCCAGCAACAGAATCACAGATACGCAGTATTTT
>TRBV5-1|NA|TRBJ2-5|NA
CASSLTEGLETQYF
TGCGCCAGCAGCTTGACAGAGGGCCTAGAGACCCAGTACTTC
>TRBV7-9|NA|TRBJ2-7|many
CASSLAEEQYF
TGTGCCAGCAGCTTAGCCGAGGAGCAGTACTTC
>TRBV12-3/TRBV12-4|NA|TRBJ2-1|many
CASSPGRGMLWYNEQFF
TGTGCCAGCAGTCCCGGGAGAGGGATGTTATGGTACAATGAGCAGTTCTTC
>TRBV2|TRBD2|TRBJ2-7|many
CASLAQGLGYEQYF
TGTGCCAGTCTGGCCCAGGGACTAGGGTACGAGCAGTACTTC
>TRBV27|NA|TRBJ1-2|few
CASSPSRGNYGYTF
TGTGCCAGCTCCCCGAGCCGGGGTAACTATGGCTACACCTTC
>TRBV12-3/TRBV12-4|NA|TRBJ2-7|many
CASSLEGFEQYF
TGTGCCAGCAGTTTAGAGGGGTTCGAGCAGTACTTC
>TRBV7-9|NA|TRBJ2-7|NA
CASSWSDTYEQYF
TGTGCCAGCAGCTGGTCGGACACGTACGAGCAGTACTTC
>TRBV4-1|NA|TRBJ1-5|many
CASSQVNMGWYSNQPQHF
TGCGCCAGCAGCCAAGTCAATATGGGGTGGTATAGCAATCAGCCCCAGCATTTT
>TRBV28|NA|TRBJ1-2|many
CASSADPSGGLYGYTF
TGTGCCAGCAGCGCTGACCCTTCTGGGGGCCTCTATGGCTACACCTTC
>TRBV5-1|TRBD2|TRBJ2-5|many
CASSLTTAGEETQYF
TGCGCCAGCAGCTTGACCACGGCGGGAGAAGAGACCCAGTACTTC
>TRBV28|NA|TRBJ1-2|many
CASRGAGYGYTF
TGTGCCAGCAGGGGCGCCGGCTATGGCTACACCTTC
>TRBV5-1|TRBD2|TRBJ2-1|NA
CASSLVGRGGNEQFF
TGCGCCAGCAGCTTGGTCGGGAGGGGTGGTAATGAGCAGTTCTTC
>TRBV7-3|NA|TRBJ2-1|NA
CASSPQGGGKQFF
TGTGCCAGCAGCCCTCAAGGGGGAGGGAAGCAGTTCTTC
>TRBV28|NA|TRBJ1-2|many
CASSPVRLANYGYTF
TGTGCCAGCAGTCCCGTCCGGTTAGCTAACTATGGCTACACCTTC
>TRBV24-1|NA|TRBJ2-3|NA
CATSETGDTQYF
TGTGCCACCAGTGAGACTGGGGATACGCAGTATTTT
>TRBV28|TRBD2|TRBJ2-5|few
CASSSTSGFFWTQYF
TGTGCCAGCAGTTCTACTAGCGGGTTCTTTTGGACCCAGTACTTC
>TRBV5-5|NA|TRBJ1-2|NA
CASSTGRARRGYGYTF
TGTGCCAGCAGTACCGGGAGGGCTCGTCGGGGCTATGGCTACACCTTC
>TRBV5-4|TRBD1|TRBJ2-5|NA
CASSSRTGRTQYF
TGTGCCAGCAGCTCCCGGACAGGGAGGACCCAGTACTTC
>TRBV4-1|NA|TRBJ1-3|few
CASSQAGSTGSGNTIYF
TGCGCCAGCAGCCAAGCCGGATCAACAGGCTCTGGAAACACCATATATTTT
>TRBV16|NA|TRBJ1-2|NA
CASSQSGQISGNYGYTF
TGTGCCAGCAGCCAATCGGGACAAATATCAGGGAACTATGGCTACACCTTC
>TRBV5-1|NA|TRBJ2-7|NA
CASSYSPPPSYEQYF
TGCGCCAGCAGCTACTCTCCGCCGCCCTCCTACGAGCAGTACTTC
>TRBV13|NA|TRBJ1-2|many
CASSLVSQGLMGYTF
TGTGCCAGCAGCTTAGTATCTCAGGGACTTATGGGCTACACCTTC
>TRBV12-3/TRBV12-4|NA|TRBJ1-2|many
CASSRQSYGYTF
TGTGCCAGCAGCAGACAGAGCTATGGCTACACCTTC
>TRBV29-1|NA|TRBJ2-7|NA
CSVLLGYEQYF
TGCAGCGTCCTGCTAGGGTACGAGCAGTACTTC
>TRBV7-9|TRBD2|TRBJ2-1|few
CASRREGTSPNEQFF
TGTGCCAGCAGGAGAGAGGGGACTAGCCCCAATGAGCAGTTCTTC
>TRBV6-4|NA|TRBJ2-6|many
CASSDNSGANVLTF
TGTGCCAGCAGCGATAACTCTGGGGCCAACGTCCTGACTTTC
>TRBV7-9|NA|TRBJ2-3|many
CASSVGVRLNTDTQYF
TGTGCCAGCAGTGTTGGGGTAAGACTCAACACAGATACGCAGTATTTT
>TRBV28|NA|TRBJ1-1|NA
CASSPPPPGNSAEAFF
TGTGCCAGCAGCCCACCCCCCCCGGGGAATAGCGCTGAAGCTTTCTTT
>TRBV12-3/TRBV12-4|TRBD2|TRBJ2-5|many
CASSLPSGRLETQYF
TGTGCCAGCAGTTTACCTAGCGGGAGACTAGAGACCCAGTACTTC
>TRBV25-1|NA|TRBJ1-1|NA
CASSEYTVGTEAFF
TGTGCCAGCAGTGAATATACGGTGGGCACTGAAGCTTTCTTT
>TRBV12-3/TRBV12-4|NA|TRBJ1-1|many
CASSLQPNTEAFF
TGTGCCAGCAGTTTACAGCCGAACACTGAAGCTTTCTTT
>TRBV5-4|NA|TRBJ2-3|NA
CASSLVGWGGDDTQYF
TGTGCCAGCAGCTTGGTGGGTTGGGGCGGAGATGATACGCAGTATTTT
>TRBV7-2|NA|TRBJ2-3|many
CASSFTGILTDTQYF
TGTGCCAGCAGCTTTACCGGGATTCTCACAGATACGCAGTATTTT
>TRBV7-3|NA|TRBJ2-5|NA
CASSLGSAGAQETQYF
TGTGCCAGCAGCTTGGGTAGCGCTGGGGCCCAAGAGACCCAGTACTTC
>TRBV3-1|TRBD2|TRBJ2-1|NA
CASSQDLAGGPYNEQFF
TGTGCCAGCAGCCAAGATCTAGCGGGAGGGCCTTACAATGAGCAGTTCTTC
>TRBV4-1|NA|TRBJ2-3|NA
CASSDIPGSLRLVHTPRGTQYF
TGCGCCAGCAGCGACATCCCCGGGTCTCTCAGACTAGTCCATACCCCGAGAGGTACGCAGTATTTT
>TRBV10-3|NA|TRBJ2-7|NA
CATARAGQIYEQYF
TGTGCCACCGCCAGGGCGGGACAGATCTACGAGCAGTACTTC
>TRBV12-3/TRBV12-4|NA|TRBJ2-1|many
CASSLGASYNEQFF
TGTGCCAGCAGTCTTGGGGCCTCCTACAATGAGCAGTTCTTC
>TRBV7-9|NA|TRBJ2-7|many
CASSLAPGPSRGEQYF
TGTGCCAGCAGCTTAGCGCCGGGACCCTCGAGGGGCGAGCAGTACTTC
>TRBV2|NA|TRBJ2-6|few
CASSKGVTGANVLTF
TGTGCCAGCAGTAAAGGGGTTACTGGGGCCAACGTCCTGACTTTC
>TRBV11-2|NA|TRBJ2-7|many
CASSALAGYEQYF
TGTGCCAGCAGCGCTTTAGCAGGCTACGAGCAGTACTTC
>TRBV7-2|NA|TRBJ2-7|many
CASSLGNFHEQYF
TGTGCCAGCAGCTTAGGGAACTTCCACGAGCAGTACTTC
>TRBV10-3|TRBD1|TRBJ2-7|many
CAISKDRGLYEQYF
TGTGCCATCAGCAAGGACAGGGGGCTATACGAGCAGTACTTC
>TRBV28|TRBD2|TRBJ2-1|many
CASSIPIGRSYNEQFF
TGTGCCAGCAGTATCCCTATCGGGAGGTCTTACAATGAGCAGTTCTTC